This TCR beta chain derives from a study of T cell responses to AZD1222 COVID-19 vaccine. Looking at the study overall: Pooling covered second doses at about 4 or about 12 weeks.

General observations from the study: Spike-specific TCR breadth rose after two AZD1222 doses, and depth rose as well. Clonal diversity was possibly underestimated; the donors were predominantly white British and more often female.

The data were produced by immunoSEQ multiplex PCR, yet TCRdb's version contains in-frame clones alone and is incomplete. The sample yields roughly 190,000 clones, approximately 92% seen once. The germline V gene encodes CDR1 SEHNR and CDR2 FQNEAQ (reference sequence). CDR3 length equals 14 residues. Trimming removed 0 bases at V and 4 bases at J, with 9 bases between. On this clone itself: Its antigen is unknown.

The sample in question was peripheral blood, obtained on day 0 of AZD1222 vaccination. This clonotype originated in an adult in good health. The chain is built from TRBV7-9 and TRBJ1-1, with a weak D call TRBD1 (5 bases). Written as DNA, the CDR3 is TGTGCCAGCAGCTTAGCGCAAGGGGCCACTGAAGCTTTCTTT. Protein product: CASSLAQGATEAFF.